This TCR beta chain is drawn from a study of CD8+ T cells in alopecia areata. Extraction and reverse transcription of RNA yielded cDNA as the sequencing template. TCRdb's table, derived via immunoSEQ multiplex PCR, lists solely in-frame clones and lacks some. The data contain roughly 40,000 clones, 80% to 95% of them singletons. In the case of this clone: Its antigen is still unknown.

Treatment defined: oral pan-JAK inhibitor, 5-10 mg twice daily. The CDR3 length is 14 residues. Looked up from germline, CDR1 is MNHNS and CDR2 is SASEGT. Trimming removed 8 bases from V and 4 bases from J; junction bases left unmatched: 7. Whole-study findings and limits: Uncertain still, given a single nonresponder, is whether baseline CD8+ expansion links to response.

The TCR originated in a human donor with alopecia areata. The chain joins TRBV6-1 to TRBJ2-2; TRBD2 agrees at 7 bases. The sequences come from CD8+ T cells sorted from blood, collected at week 24, from a patient treated with tofacitinib. CDR3 bases: TGTGCCAGCCCTGGACTAGAGAGCACCGGGGAGCTGTTTTTT. Translated, it gives CASPGLESTGELFF.